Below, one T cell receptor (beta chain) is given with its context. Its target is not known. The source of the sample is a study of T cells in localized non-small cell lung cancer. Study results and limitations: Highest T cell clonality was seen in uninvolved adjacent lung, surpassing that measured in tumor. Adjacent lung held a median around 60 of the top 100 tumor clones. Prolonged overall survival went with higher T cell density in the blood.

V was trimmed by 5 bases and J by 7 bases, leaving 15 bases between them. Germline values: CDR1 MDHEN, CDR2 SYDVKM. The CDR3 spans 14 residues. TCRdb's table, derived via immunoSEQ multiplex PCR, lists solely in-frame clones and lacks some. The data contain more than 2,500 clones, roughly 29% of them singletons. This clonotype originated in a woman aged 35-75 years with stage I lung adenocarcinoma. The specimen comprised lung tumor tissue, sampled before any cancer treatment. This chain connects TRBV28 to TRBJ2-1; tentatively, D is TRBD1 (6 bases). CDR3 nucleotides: TGTGCCAGCAGTCGGTCAGGGGTACGGAATGAGCAGTTCTTC. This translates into CASSRSGVRNEQFF.